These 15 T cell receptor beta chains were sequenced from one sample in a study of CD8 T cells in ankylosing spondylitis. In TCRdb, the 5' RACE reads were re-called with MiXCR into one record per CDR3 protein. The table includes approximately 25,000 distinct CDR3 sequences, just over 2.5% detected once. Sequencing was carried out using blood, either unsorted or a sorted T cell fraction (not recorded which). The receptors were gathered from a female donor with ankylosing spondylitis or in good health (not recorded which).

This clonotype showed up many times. CDR3 in amino acids: CASSVGAQGFNQPQHF. DNA for the CDR3: TGTGCCAGCAGCGTAGGGGCACAGGGTTTCAATCAGCCCCAGCATTTT. V and J are TRBV9 and TRBJ1-5; D perhaps matches TRBD1 (6 bases). The CDR3 loop spans 16 amino acids. Trimming pared 0 bases from V and 3 bases from J, leaving 13 bases between. CDR1 and CDR2 (germline): SGDLS, YYNGEE.

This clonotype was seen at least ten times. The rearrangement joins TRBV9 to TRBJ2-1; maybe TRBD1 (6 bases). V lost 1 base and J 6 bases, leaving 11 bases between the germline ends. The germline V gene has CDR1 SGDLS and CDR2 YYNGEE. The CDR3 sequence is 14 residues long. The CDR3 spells CASSVTGLGNEQFF. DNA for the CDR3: TGTGCCAGCAGCGTAACAGGGTTGGGCAATGAGCAGTTCTTC.

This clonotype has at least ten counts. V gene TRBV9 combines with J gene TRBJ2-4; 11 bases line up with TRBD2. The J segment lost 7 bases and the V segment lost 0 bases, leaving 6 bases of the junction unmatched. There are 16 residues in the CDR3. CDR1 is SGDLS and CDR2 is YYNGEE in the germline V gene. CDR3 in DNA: TGTGCCAGCAGCGTAGTGGCTAGCGGGGGGCTGAACATTCAGTACTTC. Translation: CASSVVASGGLNIQYF.

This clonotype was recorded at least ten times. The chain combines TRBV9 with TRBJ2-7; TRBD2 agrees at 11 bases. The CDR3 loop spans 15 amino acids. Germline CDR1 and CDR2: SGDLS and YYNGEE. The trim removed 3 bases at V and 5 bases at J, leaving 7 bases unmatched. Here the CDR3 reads CASSAGASGRHEQYF. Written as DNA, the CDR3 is TGTGCCAGCAGCGCTGGGGCTAGCGGGAGGCACGAGCAGTACTTC. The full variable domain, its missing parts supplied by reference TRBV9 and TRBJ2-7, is DSGVTQTPKHLITATGQRVTLRCSPRSGDLSVYWYQQSLDQGLQFLIQYYNGEERAKGNILERFSAQQFPDLHSELNLSSLELGDSALYFCASSAGASGRHEQYFGPGTRLTVT.

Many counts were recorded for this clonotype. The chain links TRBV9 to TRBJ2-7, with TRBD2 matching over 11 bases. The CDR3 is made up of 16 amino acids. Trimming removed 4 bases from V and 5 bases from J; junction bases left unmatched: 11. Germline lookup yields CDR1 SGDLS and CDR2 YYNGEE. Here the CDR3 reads CASSPQVLAGVHEQYF. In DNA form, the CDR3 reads TGTGCCAGCAGCCCTCAAGTACTAGCGGGAGTCCACGAGCAGTACTTC.

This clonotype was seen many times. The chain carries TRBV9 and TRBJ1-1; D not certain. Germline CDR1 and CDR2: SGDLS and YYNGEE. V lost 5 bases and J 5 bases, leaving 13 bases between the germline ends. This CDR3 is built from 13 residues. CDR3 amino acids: CASSRGSETEAFF. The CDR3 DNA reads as TGTGCCAGCAGTAGAGGGTCGGAAACTGAAGCTTTCTTT.

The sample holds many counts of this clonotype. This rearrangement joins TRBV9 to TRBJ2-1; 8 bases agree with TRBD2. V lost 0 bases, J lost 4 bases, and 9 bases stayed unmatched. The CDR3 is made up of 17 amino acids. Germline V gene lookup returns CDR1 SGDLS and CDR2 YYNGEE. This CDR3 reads CASSVGLSGGPYNEQFF. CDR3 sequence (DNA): TGTGCCAGCAGCGTAGGCCTCAGCGGGGGCCCTTACAATGAGCAGTTCTTC.

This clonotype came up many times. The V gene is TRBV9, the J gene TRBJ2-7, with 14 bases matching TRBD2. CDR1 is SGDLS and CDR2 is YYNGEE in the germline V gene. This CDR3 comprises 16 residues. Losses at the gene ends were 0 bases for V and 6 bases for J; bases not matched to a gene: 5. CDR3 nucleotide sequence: TGTGCCAGCAGCGTAGGGACTAGCGGGAGGTTCGTCGAGCAGTACTTC. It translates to CASSVGTSGRFVEQYF.

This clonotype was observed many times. The CDR3 DNA is TGTGCCAGCAGCCCATCCCCCTTGGATAATGAAAAACTGTTTTTT. This encodes CASSPSPLDNEKLFF. This chain uses TRBV9 with TRBJ1-4; D remains unclear. The V gene's germline CDR1 is SGDLS and CDR2 YYNGEE. There are 15 residues in the CDR3. V was shortened by 4 bases and J by 4 bases, with 14 bases between the two germline ends.

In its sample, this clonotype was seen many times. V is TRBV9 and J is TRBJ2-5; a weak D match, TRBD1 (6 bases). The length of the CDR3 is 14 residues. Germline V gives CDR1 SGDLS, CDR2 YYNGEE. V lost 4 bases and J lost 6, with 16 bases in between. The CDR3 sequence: CASSRQVTTQTQYF. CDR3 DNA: TGTGCCAGCAGCAGACAGGTAACCACGCAGACCCAGTACTTC.

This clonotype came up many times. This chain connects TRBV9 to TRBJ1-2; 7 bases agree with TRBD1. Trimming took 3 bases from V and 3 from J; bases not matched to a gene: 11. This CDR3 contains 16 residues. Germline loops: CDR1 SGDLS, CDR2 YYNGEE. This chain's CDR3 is CASSARQGIGDYGYTF. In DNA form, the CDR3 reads TGTGCCAGCAGCGCGAGACAGGGTATAGGGGACTATGGCTACACCTTC.

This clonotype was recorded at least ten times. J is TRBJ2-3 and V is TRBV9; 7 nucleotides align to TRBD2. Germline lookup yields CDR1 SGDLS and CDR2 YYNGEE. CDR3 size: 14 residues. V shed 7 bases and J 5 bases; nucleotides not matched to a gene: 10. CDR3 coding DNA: TGTGCCAGCGGGCCGCGGGAGTTGGAAGATACGCAGTATTTT. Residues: CASGPRELEDTQYF.

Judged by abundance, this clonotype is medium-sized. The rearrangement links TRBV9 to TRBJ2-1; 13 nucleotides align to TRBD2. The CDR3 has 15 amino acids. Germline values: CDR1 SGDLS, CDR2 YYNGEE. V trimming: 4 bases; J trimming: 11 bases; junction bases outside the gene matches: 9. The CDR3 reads CASSPWTSGRLKQFF. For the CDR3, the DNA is TGTGCCAGCAGCCCCTGGACTAGCGGGAGATTGAAGCAGTTCTTC. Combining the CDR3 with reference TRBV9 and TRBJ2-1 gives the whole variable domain DSGVTQTPKHLITATGQRVTLRCSPRSGDLSVYWYQQSLDQGLQFLIQYYNGEERAKGNILERFSAQQFPDLHSELNLSSLELGDSALYFCASSPWTSGRLKQFFGPGTRLTVL.

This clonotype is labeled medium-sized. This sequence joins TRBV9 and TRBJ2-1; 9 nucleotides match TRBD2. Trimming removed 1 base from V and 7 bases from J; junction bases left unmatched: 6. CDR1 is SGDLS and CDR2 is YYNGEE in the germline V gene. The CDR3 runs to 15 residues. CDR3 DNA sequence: TGTGCCAGCAGCGTACGTAGCGGGAGTGGGAATGAGCAGTTCTTC. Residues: CASSVRSGSGNEQFF.

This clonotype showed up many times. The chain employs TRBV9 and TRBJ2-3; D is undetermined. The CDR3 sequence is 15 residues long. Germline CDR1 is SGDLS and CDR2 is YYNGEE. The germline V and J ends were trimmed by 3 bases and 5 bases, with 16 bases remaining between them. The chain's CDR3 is CASSGMGHTGDTQYF. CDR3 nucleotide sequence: TGTGCCAGCAGCGGAATGGGTCACACGGGAGATACGCAGTATTTT.